This entry concerns a single T cell receptor (beta chain). TCRdb's copy holds only in-frame clones and misses some; the assay was immunoSEQ multiplex PCR. The sample gives about 79,000 clones, roughly 95% of which show up once; around 0.75% is in the top ten. The CDR3 sequence is 14 residues long. V dropped 2 bases and J dropped 0 bases, with 7 bases sitting between them. Germline CDR1 MNHEY, CDR2 SVGAGI. The data were obtained in a study of T cell changes during pregnancy in multiple sclerosis. This rearrangement joins TRBV6-5 to TRBJ1-1; D possibly corresponds to TRBD1 (5 bases). This sequence originates from a female donor in good health, enrolled as a control in a pregnancy study. The material sequenced was peripheral blood, taken in the second trimester of pregnancy. CDR3 sequence reads: CASSYQGLNTEAFF. The CDR3 DNA is TGTGCCAGCAGTTACCAGGGCTTGAACACTGAAGCTTTCTTT.